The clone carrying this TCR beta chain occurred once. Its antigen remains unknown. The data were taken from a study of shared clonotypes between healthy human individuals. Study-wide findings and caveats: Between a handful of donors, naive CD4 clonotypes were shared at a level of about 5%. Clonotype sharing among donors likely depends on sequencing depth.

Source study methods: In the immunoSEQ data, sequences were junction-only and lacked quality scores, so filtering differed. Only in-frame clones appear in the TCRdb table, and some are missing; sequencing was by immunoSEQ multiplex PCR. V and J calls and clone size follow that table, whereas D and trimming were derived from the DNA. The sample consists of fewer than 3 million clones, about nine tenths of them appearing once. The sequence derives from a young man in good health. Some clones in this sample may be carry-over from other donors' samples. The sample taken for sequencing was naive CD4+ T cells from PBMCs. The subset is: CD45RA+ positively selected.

Here the CDR3 DNA reads TGTGCCACCCTTAGCGGGAGACCCCACAATGAGCAGTTCTTC. This codes for CATLSGRPHNEQFF. The chain employs TRBV6-5 and TRBJ2-1, with TRBD2 identical over 9 bases. CDR1 and CDR2 from the germline V gene are MNHEY and SVGAGI. The CDR3 totals 14 residues. V shed 10 bases and J 5 bases; nucleotides not matched to a gene: 9.